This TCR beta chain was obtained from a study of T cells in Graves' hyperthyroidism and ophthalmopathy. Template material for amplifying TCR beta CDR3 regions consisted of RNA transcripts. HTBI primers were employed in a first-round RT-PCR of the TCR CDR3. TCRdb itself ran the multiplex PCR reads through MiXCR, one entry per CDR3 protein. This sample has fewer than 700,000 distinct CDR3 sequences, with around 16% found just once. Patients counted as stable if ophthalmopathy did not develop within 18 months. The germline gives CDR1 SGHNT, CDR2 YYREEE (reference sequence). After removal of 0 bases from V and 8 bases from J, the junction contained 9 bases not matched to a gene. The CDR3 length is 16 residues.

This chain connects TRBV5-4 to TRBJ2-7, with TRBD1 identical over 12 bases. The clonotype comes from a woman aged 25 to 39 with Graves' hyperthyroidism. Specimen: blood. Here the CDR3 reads CASSLGGRGQGAKQYF. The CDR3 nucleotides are TGTGCCAGCAGCTTGGGGGGTCGGGGACAGGGGGCCAAGCAGTACTTC.